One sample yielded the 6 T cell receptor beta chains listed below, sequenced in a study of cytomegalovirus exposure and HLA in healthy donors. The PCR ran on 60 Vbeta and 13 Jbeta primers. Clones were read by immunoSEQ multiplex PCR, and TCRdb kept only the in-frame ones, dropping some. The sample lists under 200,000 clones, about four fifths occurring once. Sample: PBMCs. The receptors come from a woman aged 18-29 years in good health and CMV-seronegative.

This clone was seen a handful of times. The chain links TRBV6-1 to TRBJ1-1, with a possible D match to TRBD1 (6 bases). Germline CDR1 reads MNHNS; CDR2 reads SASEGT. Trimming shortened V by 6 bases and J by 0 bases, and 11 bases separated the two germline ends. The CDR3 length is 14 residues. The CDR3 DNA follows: TGTGCCAGCAGCCGGACAGTAATGAACACTGAAGCTTTCTTT. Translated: CASSRTVMNTEAFF.

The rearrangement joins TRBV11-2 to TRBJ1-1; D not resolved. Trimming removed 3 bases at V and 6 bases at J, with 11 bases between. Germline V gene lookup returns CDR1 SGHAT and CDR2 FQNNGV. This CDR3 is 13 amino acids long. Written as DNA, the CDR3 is TGTGCCAGCAGCTTTAGTTCTGGTGCTGAAGCTTTCTTT. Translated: CASSFSSGAEAFF.

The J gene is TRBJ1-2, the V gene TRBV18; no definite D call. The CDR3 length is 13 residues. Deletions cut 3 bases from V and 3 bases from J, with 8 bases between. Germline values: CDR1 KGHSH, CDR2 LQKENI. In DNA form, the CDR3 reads TGTGCCAGCTCACCCGCCGAGTACTATGGCTACACCTTC. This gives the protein CASSPAEYYGYTF.

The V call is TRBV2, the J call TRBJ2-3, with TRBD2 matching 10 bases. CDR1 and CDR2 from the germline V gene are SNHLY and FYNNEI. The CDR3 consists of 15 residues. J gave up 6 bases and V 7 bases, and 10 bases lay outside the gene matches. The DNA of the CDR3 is TGTGCCAGCACCATGATAGCGGGAGGCAAGGATACGCAGTATTTT. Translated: CASTMIAGGKDTQYF.

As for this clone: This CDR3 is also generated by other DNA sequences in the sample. The CDR3 DNA sequence: TGTGCCAGCAGTGAATATGACCAGAGAGGTGGCTACACCTTC. Translating gives CASSEYDQRGGYTF. The chain couples TRBV25-1 to TRBJ1-2; D is unresolved. The germline gives CDR1 MGHDK, CDR2 SYGVNS. The CDR3 extends over 14 amino acids. Deletions cut 0 bases from V and 7 bases from J, with 12 bases between.

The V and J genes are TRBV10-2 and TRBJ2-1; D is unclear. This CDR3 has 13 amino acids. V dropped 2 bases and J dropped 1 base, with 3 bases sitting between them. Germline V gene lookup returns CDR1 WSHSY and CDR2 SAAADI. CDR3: CASSEPSYNEQFF. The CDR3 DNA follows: TGCGCCAGCAGTGAGCCTTCCTACAATGAGCAGTTCTTC.